The rows below give T cell receptor beta chains drawn from one sample of a study of blood T cell repertoires in COVID-19. Method: immunoSEQ multiplex PCR; TCRdb's copy keeps in-frame clones and lacks some. The profile shows roughly 120,000 clones, almost 85% of them singletons. Material: peripheral blood. Receptor source: a man aged 70-80 years with active or convalescent COVID-19. The CDR3 runs from the conserved cysteine through the conserved F or W.

>TRBJ1-1|TRBV11-3|19
CASSLEVGWTGTMNTEAFF
>TRBJ2-3|TRBV9|16
CASSGRGGSSTDTQYF
>TRBJ2-3|TRBV20-1|15
CSASASGRSSDTQYF
>TRBJ1-5|TRBV28|15
CASRRHTGFIQPQHF
>TRBJ1-5|TRBV7-2|13
CASSLEGDQPQHF
>TRBJ2-4|TRBV19|12
CASSETKNIQYF
>TRBJ2-1|TRBV6-2/TRBV6-3|16
CASSYLDREPSNEQFF
>TRBJ2-7|TRBV2|15
CASSSTGTALNEQYF
>TRBJ2-3|TRBV5-1|14
CASSLMLESAAQYF
>TRBJ1-1|TRBV29-1|13
CSGGQTLNTEAFF
>TRBJ2-1|TRBV10-3|15
CAISVGLADYNEQFF
>TRBJ2-2|TRBV5-1|15
CASRAGQINTGELFF
>TRBJ1-3|TRBV30|16
CAWSGGTGPRGNTIYF
>TRBJ1-1|TRBV12-5|12
CASGRDRGFAFF
>TRBJ2-1|TRBV11-2|13
CASSLDRAGHQVF
>TRBJ1-1|TRBV4-3|16
CASSQDLLAGNTEAFF
>TRBJ2-2|TRBV4-1|15
CASSQVGANTGELFF
>TRBJ2-7|TRBV11-2|15
CASSPSGGFFYEQYF
>TRBJ1-2|TRBV7-2|15
CASSFTGGGSNGYTF
>TRBJ2-7|TRBV11-3|17
CASSLDRWGGAATEQYF
>TRBJ1-5|TRBV19|15
CASSQKEDYNQPQHF
>TRBJ2-4|TRBV6-2/TRBV6-3|14
CASSHLLTKNIQYF
>TRBJ2-3|TRBV9|17
CASSVGRLAGGGDTQYF
>TRBJ2-1|TRBV14|16
CASSQDSSGSYNEQFF
>TRBJ2-2|TRBV7-2|14
CASSLSRNTGELFF